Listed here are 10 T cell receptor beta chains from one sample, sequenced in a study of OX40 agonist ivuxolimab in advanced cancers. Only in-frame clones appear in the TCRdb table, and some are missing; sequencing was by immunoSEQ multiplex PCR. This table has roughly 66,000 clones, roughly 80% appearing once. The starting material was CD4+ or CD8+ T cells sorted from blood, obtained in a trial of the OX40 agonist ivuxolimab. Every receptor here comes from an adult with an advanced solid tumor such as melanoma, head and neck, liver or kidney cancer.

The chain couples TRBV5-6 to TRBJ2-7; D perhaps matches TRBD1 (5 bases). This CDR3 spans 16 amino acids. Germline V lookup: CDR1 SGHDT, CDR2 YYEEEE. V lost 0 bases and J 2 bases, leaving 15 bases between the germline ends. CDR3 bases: TGTGCCAGCAGCTTGGGACAGCTCAAGTGGGCCTACGAGCAGTACTTC. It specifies CASSLGQLKWAYEQYF.

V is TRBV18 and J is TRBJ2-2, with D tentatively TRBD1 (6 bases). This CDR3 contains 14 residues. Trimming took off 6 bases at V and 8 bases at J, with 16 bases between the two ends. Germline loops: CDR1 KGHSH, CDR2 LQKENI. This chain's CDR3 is CASSERYRDGELFF. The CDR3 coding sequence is TGTGCCAGCTCGGAGAGATACAGGGATGGGGAGCTGTTTTTT. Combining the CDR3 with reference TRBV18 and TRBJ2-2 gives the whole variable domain NAGVMQNPRHLVRRRGQEARLRCSPMKGHSHVYWYRQLPEEGLKFMVYLQKENIIDESGMPKERFSAEFPKEGPSILRIQQVVRGDSAAYFCASSERYRDGELFFGEGSRLTVL.

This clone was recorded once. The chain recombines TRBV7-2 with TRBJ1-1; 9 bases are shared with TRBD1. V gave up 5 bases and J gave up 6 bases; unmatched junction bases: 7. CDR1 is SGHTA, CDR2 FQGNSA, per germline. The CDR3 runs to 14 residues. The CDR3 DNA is TGTGCCAGCAGCACCCTGGGACAGGGTGCTGAAGCTTTCTTT. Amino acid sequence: CASSTLGQGAEAFF.

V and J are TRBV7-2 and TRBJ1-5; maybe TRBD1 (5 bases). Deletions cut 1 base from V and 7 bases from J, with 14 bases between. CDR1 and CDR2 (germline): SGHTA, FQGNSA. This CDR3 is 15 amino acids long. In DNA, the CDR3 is TGTGCCAGCAGCTTAGTATTCGGGGGAAGCCAGCCCCAGCATTTT. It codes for CASSLVFGGSQPQHF.

In DNA, the CDR3 is TGTGCCAGCAGTTTACCAGGGGCCCCGTCATACGAGCAGTACTTC. Protein: CASSLPGAPSYEQYF. This chain links TRBV27 with TRBJ2-7; D perhaps matches TRBD1 (6 bases). Germline loops: CDR1 MNHEY, CDR2 SMNVEV (reference sequence). The V end was cut by 2 bases, the J end by 4 bases, with 15 bases between. The CDR3 is 15 amino acids.

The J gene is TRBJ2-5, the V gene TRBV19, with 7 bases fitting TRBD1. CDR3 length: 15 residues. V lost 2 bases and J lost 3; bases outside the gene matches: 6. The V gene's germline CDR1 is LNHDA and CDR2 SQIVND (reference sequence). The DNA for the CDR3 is TGTGCCAGTAGTATACTTGGGCAGGGGGAAGAGACCCAGTACTTC. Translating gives CASSILGQGEETQYF.

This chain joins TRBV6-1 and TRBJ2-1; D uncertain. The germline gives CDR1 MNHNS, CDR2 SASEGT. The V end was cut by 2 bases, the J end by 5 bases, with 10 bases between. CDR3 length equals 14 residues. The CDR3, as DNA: TGTGCCAGCAGTGAATTTCCAATTCACAATGAGCAGTTCTTC. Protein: CASSEFPIHNEQFF.

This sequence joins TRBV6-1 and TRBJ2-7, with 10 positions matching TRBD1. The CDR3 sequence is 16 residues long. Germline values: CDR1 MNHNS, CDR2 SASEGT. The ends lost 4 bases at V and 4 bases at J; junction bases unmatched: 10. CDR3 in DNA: TGTGCCAGCAGTGGGGAGACCGGGACAGGGGTATACGAGCAGTACTTC. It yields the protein CASSGETGTGVYEQYF.

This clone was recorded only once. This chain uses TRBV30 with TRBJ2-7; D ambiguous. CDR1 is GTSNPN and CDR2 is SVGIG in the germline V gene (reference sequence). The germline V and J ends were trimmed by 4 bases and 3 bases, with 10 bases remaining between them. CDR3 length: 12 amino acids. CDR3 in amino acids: CAWTRSNYEQYF. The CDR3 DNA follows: TGTGCCTGGACCAGATCCAACTACGAGCAGTACTTC.

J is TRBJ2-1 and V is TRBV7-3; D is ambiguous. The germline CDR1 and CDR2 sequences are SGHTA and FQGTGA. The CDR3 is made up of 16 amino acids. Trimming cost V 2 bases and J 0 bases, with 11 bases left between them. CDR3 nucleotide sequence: TGTGCCAGCAGCTTAGGCGCGGATAGCTCCTACAATGAGCAGTTCTTC. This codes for CASSLGADSSYNEQFF.